This passage covers 7 T cell receptor beta chains from one sample sequenced in a study of shared T cell receptors in the human thymus. TCRdb's copy holds only in-frame clones and misses some; the assay was immunoSEQ multiplex PCR. The sample contains some 720,000 clones, 88% of which appear only once. The same sample was also studied in work on human thymus T cells.

The sequenced sample was thymocytes. These receptors were collected from a boy in the first two years of life with a congenital heart defect.

The chain joins TRBV15 to TRBJ1-1; D unresolved. The length of the CDR3 is 11 residues. Germline CDR1 LNHNV, CDR2 YYDKDF (reference sequence). V lost 3 bases, J lost 10 bases, and 9 bases lay in between. The CDR3 here is CATSSEEGAFF. Here the CDR3 DNA reads TGTGCCACCAGCAGTGAGGAAGGAGCTTTCTTT.

The chain recombines TRBV27 with TRBJ1-1, with D uncertain. Deletions cut 3 bases from V and 1 base from J, with 21 bases between. The CDR3 sequence is 18 residues long. Per the germline V gene, CDR1 is MNHEY and CDR2 is SMNVEV (reference sequence). The DNA for the CDR3 is TGTGCCAGCAGTTTTCACCCCCTGGGGAGGGTTCCGAACACTGAAGCTTTCTTT. Translating gives CASSFHPLGRVPNTEAFF.

This clone was found once. The chain has TRBV9 and TRBJ1-2; 7 positions agree with TRBD1. This CDR3 contains 14 residues. Germline assignment: CDR1 SGDLS and CDR2 YYNGEE. V dropped 4 bases and J dropped 8; count of bases not matched to a gene: 11. Here the CDR3 reads CASSPGTASWGYTF. CDR3 sequence (DNA): TGTGCCAGCAGCCCAGGGACAGCCTCATGGGGCTACACCTTC. Supplemented by reference TRBV9 and TRBJ1-2, the full variable domain reads DSGVTQTPKHLITATGQRVTLRCSPRSGDLSVYWYQQSLDQGLQFLIQYYNGEERAKGNILERFSAQQFPDLHSELNLSSLELGDSALYFCASSPGTASWGYTFGSGTRLTVV.

The table lists this clone with a count of one. This chain links TRBV10-1 with TRBJ2-5; 13 bases align to TRBD2. J gave up 4 bases and V 4 bases, and 6 bases lay outside the gene matches. Germline V lookup: CDR1 WNHNN, CDR2 SYGVQD (reference sequence). The CDR3 length is 16 residues. The CDR3 here is CASSATSGRARETQYF. The DNA of the CDR3 is TGCGCCAGCAGTGCTACTAGCGGGAGGGCCAGAGAGACCCAGTACTTC.

The genes are TRBV27 and TRBJ2-2; D is perhaps TRBD1 (6 bases). CDR3 length equals 17 residues. Trimming removed 6 bases from V and 2 bases from J, with 19 bases in between. CDR1 and CDR2 from the germline V gene are MNHEY and SMNVEV (reference sequence). CDR3 nucleotides: TGTGCCAGCAGCCATCGAAGGGGGAGTAACAACACCGGGGAGCTGTTTTTT. It is translated as CASSHRRGSNNTGELFF.

The genes are TRBV7-2 and TRBJ1-3; D not certain. This CDR3 is built from 19 residues. V lost 5 bases and J lost 3, with 26 bases in between. The germline CDR1 and CDR2 sequences are SGHTA and FQGNSA. DNA for the CDR3: TGTGCCAGCAGCGCGACTAGGGTATCCCCAATGGAGGATGGAAACACCATATATTTT. Protein product: CASSATRVSPMEDGNTIYF.

The gene calls are TRBV7-9 and TRBJ1-2, with D perhaps TRBD1 (6 bases). The V gene's germline CDR1 is SEHNR and CDR2 FQNEAQ (reference sequence). With 0 bases removed from V and 8 bases from J, the gap between germline ends came to 22 bases. The CDR3 is 17 amino acids. CDR3 in amino acids: CASSLAGAGPAKSGYTF. The CDR3 DNA is TGTGCCAGCAGCTTAGCGGGGGCTGGTCCCGCGAAAAGCGGCTACACCTTC.